This paragraph reports one T cell receptor beta chain. Its antigen remains unknown. This specimen belongs to a study of T cell responses to AZD1222 COVID-19 vaccine. CDR3 length: 14 residues. Germline CDR1 KGHSH, CDR2 LQKENI. J gave up 3 bases and V 2 bases, and 4 bases lay outside the gene matches. Second-dose groups at about 4 or about 12 weeks were pooled. Notes on the study in general: There were repertoire samples only from the period after the peak T cell response. White British people made up most donors, females outnumbered males, and clonal diversity was possibly underestimated. Dominant CD4 TCR responses targeted spike regions 160-218 and 743-854.

Here immunoSEQ multiplex PCR was the method, and the copy in TCRdb shows in-frame clones only, minus some. The sample contains 190,000 or so clones, 80% to 95% of which appear only once. The specimen comprised peripheral blood, sampled 28 days after the second AZD1222 dose. The sequence derives from an adult who received the AZD1222 COVID-19 vaccine. V usage is TRBV18 and J usage is TRBJ2-7; 7 nucleotides match TRBD2. CDR3 loop: CASSPGLAVYEQYF. The DNA of the CDR3 is TGTGCCAGCTCACCAGGGCTAGCGGTCTACGAGCAGTACTTC.